This T cell receptor beta chain emerged from a study of regulatory T cells in long-lasting Graves disease. Whole-study results and caveats: Persistent disease exhibited a predilection for TRBV28, TRBJ1-2 and TRBJ2-5.

This CDR3 has 16 amino acids. Germline V gene sequence: CDR1 SGHAT, CDR2 FQNNGV. V shed 1 base, J shed 9 bases, and the junction held 11 bases outside the gene matches. Libraries of TCR beta came from iRepertoire HTBI primers plus Arm-PCR of CDR3 regions. TCRdb fed the multiplex PCR reads into MiXCR, producing one record per CDR3 protein. The sample contains 550,000 or so distinct CDR3 sequences, around 12% of which appear only once. The time point was: newly diagnosed GD, antithyroid drugs for less than 3 months. Preparation of the TCR library used RNA extracted from PBMCs. Patients came through an endocrinology department, and that department was in Xi'an, China. In its sample, this clonotype was seen many times. Its matching antigen is unknown. These data also featured in a second study, about T cells in Graves' hyperthyroidism and ophthalmopathy. That paper states: Using the HTBI primer set, a first-round RT-PCR was run on the TCR CDR3. Researchers report that a 13 V-J model separated ophthalmopathy from stable hyperthyroidism.

J is TRBJ1-5 and V is TRBV11-2; 8 bases fit TRBD1. The sample here was peripheral blood mononuclear cells (PBMCs), taken at new diagnosis, from a patient treated with antithyroid drugs. The sequence came from a woman in her thirties with Graves disease. The CDR3 here is CASSLGSTGVYRPQHF. Here the CDR3 DNA reads TGTGCCAGCAGCTTAGGTTCGACAGGGGTTTATCGGCCCCAGCATTTT.